The 21 T cell receptor beta chains below all came from one sample that was sequenced in a study of T cell repertoires in cytomegalovirus infection (dated 2019 in TCRdb). These receptors' targets are unknown. Sequencing was performed on an Illumina HiSeq 1500. TCRdb reprocessing: public reads trimmed at Q25 with fastp, clones called with MiXCR, in-frame beta chains kept. Rows matching on CDR3 protein sequence are summarized as one entry with the most common DNA and genes. A total of a few hundred thousand distinct CDR3 sequences appear in this sample, roughly 43% of them only once. Over 45% of the sample is in the top ten clones. The treatment or condition label corresponds to: in vitro stimulation with specific CMV peptide epitopes to enrich CMV-specific T cells. The sample here was cultured PBMCs, taken from culture after CMV antigen stimulation. Source of these receptors: a human donor in good health (CMV status not recorded). Some clones in this sample may be carry-over from other donors' samples.

This clonotype was seen more than once but under ten times. This chain joins TRBV12-3 or TRBV12-4 and TRBJ1-3, with TRBD1 identical over 7 bases. The trim removed 3 bases at V and 4 bases at J, leaving 3 bases unmatched. The CDR3 consists of 14 residues. The CDR3 loop reads CASSLQDRGNTIYF. In DNA, the CDR3 is TGTGCCAGCAGTTTGCAGGACAGGGGAAACACCATATATTTT.

The chain recombines TRBV15 with TRBJ2-3; D remains unclear. The CDR3 totals 15 residues. Trimming took 5 bases from V and 2 from J, leaving 14 bases between them. Germline V lookup: CDR1 LNHNV, CDR2 YYDKDF (reference sequence). The CDR3, as DNA: TGTGCCACCAGCCCCCGAAGGGCTGTCACAGATACGCAGTATTTT. Protein product: CATSPRRAVTDTQYF.

V is TRBV5-3 and J is TRBJ2-3; D is possibly TRBD2 (6 bases). TRBV5-3 is identified as an open reading frame with a role that is uncertain. CDR3 length equals 17 residues. V lost 8 bases and J lost 4, with 26 bases in between. The CDR3 DNA reads TGTGCCAGCAGCGGAGGCGCTGCTAGCGCAGTCCCAGATACGCAGTATTTT. Translation gives CASSGGAASAVPDTQYF.

The rearrangement links TRBV14 to TRBJ2-5; 10 bases line up with TRBD2. V trimming: 0 bases; J trimming: 0 bases; junction bases outside the gene matches: 4. The CDR3 has 17 amino acids. Per germline, CDR1 SGHDN and CDR2 FVKESK. The CDR3 coding sequence is TGTGCCAGCAGCCAAGAACTAGCGGGGCCATACCAAGAGACCCAGTACTTC. Its translation is CASSQELAGPYQETQYF.

This chain joins TRBV7-2 and TRBJ2-5; tentatively, D is TRBD2 (6 bases). Trimming cost V 5 bases and J 4 bases, with 17 bases left between them. In germline, CDR1 is SGHTA, CDR2 FQGNSA. This CDR3 comprises 15 residues. CDR3: CASSPRGLSVETQYF. CDR3 in DNA: TGTGCCAGCAGCCCCAGAGGACTAAGCGTAGAGACCCAGTACTTC.

This clonotype was seen a single time. V usage is TRBV3-1 and J usage is TRBJ1-2; D is unclear. The germline V and J ends were trimmed by 1 base and 7 bases, with 7 bases remaining between them. Germline V gene lookup returns CDR1 LGHDT and CDR2 YNNKEL (reference sequence). The CDR3 has 12 amino acids. The CDR3 bases are TGTGCCAGCAGCCAAGCAGAAACTGGCTACACCTTC. Translating it yields CASSQAETGYTF.

The rearrangement joins TRBV12-3 or TRBV12-4 to TRBJ2-1; 10 bases line up with TRBD2. With V trimmed by 5 bases and J by 5 bases, 3 bases remained unmatched. CDR3 length: 14 amino acids. CDR3 protein: CASSGTSVDNEQFF. The CDR3 bases are TGTGCCAGCAGTGGGACTAGCGTTGACAATGAGCAGTTCTTC.

This clonotype was detected a few times. The J gene is TRBJ2-2, the V gene TRBV7-2, with 8 bases fitting TRBD1. Per germline, CDR1 SGHTA and CDR2 FQGNSA. J was trimmed by 3 bases and V by 2 bases; bases with no gene match: 2. This CDR3 has 15 amino acids. The CDR3 DNA sequence: TGTGCCAGCAGCTTACAGGGGGCACACACCGGGGAGCTGTTTTTT. It codes for CASSLQGAHTGELFF.

The rearrangement uses TRBV6-5 and TRBJ1-4, with TRBD1 identical over 8 bases. After removal of 8 bases from V and 5 bases from J, the junction contained 13 bases not matched to a gene. The CDR3 has 16 residues. The germline gives CDR1 MNHEY, CDR2 SVGAGI. As DNA, the CDR3 is TGTGCCAGCGGAAGCCTCCGGACAGGGCTAAATGAAAAACTGTTTTTT. It is translated as CASGSLRTGLNEKLFF.

The chain employs TRBV7-2 and TRBJ2-3, with 8 bases identical to TRBD2. Losses at the gene ends were 5 bases for V and 1 base for J; bases not matched to a gene: 8. This CDR3 contains 16 residues. The germline CDR1 and CDR2 sequences are SGHTA and FQGNSA. The CDR3 nucleotides read TGTGCCAGCAGCCCCGGGAGTAGCGGGGGCACAGATACGCAGTATTTT. It is translated as CASSPGSSGGTDTQYF.

This clonotype has a handful of counts. The germline gene is not matched at one end of the junction; a read error may be the cause. DNA for the CDR3: TGTGCCGTCAGCCCCGGGGGTAACGACGAGCAGTACTTC. Translation: CAVSPGGNDEQYF. The chain couples TRBV10-3 to TRBJ2-7, with D possibly TRBD2 on 6 matching bases. Germline-derived CDR1 and CDR2 are ENHRY and SYGVKD. The CDR3 runs to 13 residues.

In its sample, this clonotype was seen a few times. This chain joins TRBV20-1 and TRBJ2-1, with 7 positions matching TRBD2. The CDR3 runs to 12 residues. The germline gives CDR1 DFQATT, CDR2 SNEGSKA (reference sequence). Unmatched junction bases numbered 6, after V lost 0 bases and J lost 13 bases. The CDR3 spells CSARDRGLVQFF. The CDR3 DNA reads as TGCAGTGCTAGAGATCGAGGACTAGTTCAGTTCTTC.

The gene calls are TRBV20-1 and TRBJ2-3; 9 bases line up with TRBD1. In germline, CDR1 is DFQATT, CDR2 SNEGSKA (reference sequence). Trimming cost V 1 base and J 5 bases; bases outside gene matches: 7. The CDR3 consists of 15 residues. This chain's CDR3 is CSARAPQGAGDTQYF. CDR3 nucleotide sequence: TGCAGTGCTAGAGCCCCACAGGGGGCAGGAGATACGCAGTATTTT.

The V gene is TRBV19, the J gene TRBJ2-5; no clear D gene. The CDR3 has 13 amino acids. V gave up 6 bases and J gave up 5 bases, with 13 bases separating them. Looked up from germline, CDR1 is LNHDA and CDR2 is SQIVND (reference sequence). In DNA form, the CDR3 reads TGTGCCAGTAGAGGGTTAATGACGGAGACCCAGTACTTC. Protein sequence: CASRGLMTETQYF.

V gene TRBV10-3 combines with J gene TRBJ1-3; 8 nucleotides match TRBD1. CDR3 length: 15 amino acids. In germline, CDR1 is ENHRY, CDR2 SYGVKD. V lost 4 bases and J lost 3; bases outside the gene matches: 5. CDR3 nucleotide sequence: TGTGCCATCAGTGGGGCAGGGGGCTTTGGAAACACCATATATTTT. Encoded protein: CAISGAGGFGNTIYF.

The CDR3 sequence is CASRGSRGLLIYNEQFF. The CDR3 nucleotides read TGTGCCAGCAGGGGTTCCAGGGGTTTATTAATTTACAATGAGCAGTTCTTC. This chain uses TRBV27 with TRBJ2-1; D possibly corresponds to TRBD1 (6 bases). This CDR3 has 17 amino acids. V shed 6 bases and J shed 4 bases, with 22 bases lying between them. CDR1 and CDR2 (germline): MNHEY, SMNVEV (reference sequence).

This clonotype came up a few times. The V and J genes are TRBV6-5 and TRBJ2-3; possible D gene TRBD2, 6 bases. The V gene lost 6 bases and the J gene lost 3 bases, with 13 bases spanning the gap. The germline CDR1 and CDR2 sequences are MNHEY and SVGAGI. The length of the CDR3 is 14 residues. In nucleotides, the CDR3 is TGTGCCAGCAGACTGGGACTTGTAACAGATACGCAGTATTTT. It codes for CASRLGLVTDTQYF.

There are many counts of this clonotype. This rearrangement joins TRBV7-2 to TRBJ1-1, with D possibly being TRBD1 (5 bases). The CDR3 sequence is 14 residues long. CDR1 and CDR2 (germline): SGHTA, FQGNSA. The V end was cut by 6 bases, the J end by 8 bases, with 19 bases between. CDR3: CASRAVGGATEAFF. The CDR3 nucleotides are TGTGCCAGCAGAGCCGTAGGTGGGGCGACGGAAGCTTTCTTT. The full variable domain, completed using reference TRBV7-2 and TRBJ1-1, is GAGVSQSPSNKVTEKGKDVELRCDPISGHTALYWYRQSLGQGLEFLIYFQGNSAPDKSGLPSDRFSAERTGGSVSTLTIQRTQQEDSAVYLCASRAVGGATEAFFGQGTRLTVV.

The chain joins TRBV19 to TRBJ1-5; no reliable D call. Germline V gene lookup returns CDR1 LNHDA and CDR2 SQIVND (reference sequence). Trimming took 1 base from V and 9 from J, leaving 13 bases between them. The CDR3 is made up of 14 amino acids. The CDR3 DNA is TGTGCCAGTAGTATAGCCGGGGATCATTGGCCCCAGCATTTT. Protein: CASSIAGDHWPQHF.

This clonotype has more than one count but fewer than ten. The rearrangement joins TRBV6-2 or TRBV6-3 to TRBJ1-5; D is unclear. CDR3 length: 16 amino acids. CDR1 and CDR2 from the germline V gene are MNHEY and SVGEGT. V was pared by 4 bases and J by 0 bases, with 13 bases between. In DNA, the CDR3 is TGTGCCAGCAGTTCGAAGACCTGGTATAGCAATCAGCCCCAGCATTTT. Translation gives CASSSKTWYSNQPQHF.

This clonotype was counted between two and nine times. The CDR3 protein is CASSPRSGSSYEQYF. The CDR3 region has the DNA TGTGCCAGCAGCCCTAGGAGCGGGAGTTCCTACGAGCAGTACTTC. The V gene is TRBV7-2, the J gene TRBJ2-7; TRBD2 aligns across 8 bases. Germline V gene data show CDR1 as SGHTA and CDR2 as FQGNSA. The CDR3 is 15 amino acids. The V gene end was trimmed by 5 bases and the J gene end by 1 base; junction bases not matched to a gene: 7.